What follows are 14 T cell receptor beta chains derived from one specimen sequenced in a study of CD8+ T cells in alopecia areata. RNA was extracted and reverse transcribed into cDNA as the sequencing template. Method: immunoSEQ multiplex PCR; TCRdb's copy keeps in-frame clones and lacks some. The data show 150,000 to 200,000 clones, more than 50% seen once. Stated treatment: oral pan-JAK inhibitor, 5-10 mg twice daily. The sequences come from CD4+ T cells sorted from blood, collected at week 24, from a patient treated with tofacitinib. Receptor source: a human donor with alopecia areata.

The genes are TRBV30 and TRBJ2-1; unclear D gene. The V and J ends lost 4 bases and 6 bases respectively, with 13 bases between them. This CDR3 comprises 13 residues. Germline lookup yields CDR1 GTSNPN and CDR2 SVGIG (reference sequence). CDR3 sequence (DNA): TGTGCCTGGACAAATCGGGTGGGCAATGAGCAGTTCTTC. Amino acids: CAWTNRVGNEQFF.

The genes are TRBV30 and TRBJ1-1; possibly TRBD1 for D (6 bases). Trimming cost V 3 bases and J 1 base, with 9 bases left between them. The CDR3 runs 13 residues. Germline assignment: CDR1 GTSNPN and CDR2 SVGIG (reference sequence). CDR3 in DNA: TGTGCCTGGAGCCTGGGACAGAACACTGAAGCTTTCTTT. Protein: CAWSLGQNTEAFF. Supplemented by reference TRBV30 and TRBJ1-1, the full variable domain reads SQTIHQWPATLVQPVGSPLSLECTVEGTSNPNLYWYRQAAGRGLQLLFYSVGIGQISSEVPQNLSASRPQDRQFILSSKKLLLSDSGFYLCAWSLGQNTEAFFGQGTRLTVV.

The chain recombines TRBV29-1 with TRBJ1-1, with D hard to call. The CDR3 contains 12 residues. Trimming took 4 bases from V and 1 from J, leaving 7 bases between them. The V gene's germline CDR1 is SQVTM and CDR2 ANQGSEA. The CDR3 here is CSVGWENTEAFF. The CDR3 coding sequence is TGCAGCGTTGGATGGGAGAACACTGAAGCTTTCTTT.

The chain recombines TRBV6-6 with TRBJ1-5; no clear D gene. The V gene's germline CDR1 is MNHNY and CDR2 SVGAGI (reference sequence). V lost 10 bases and J 9 bases, leaving 19 bases between the germline ends. This CDR3 contains 13 residues. The chain's CDR3 is CAIRGPMDGPQHF. CDR3 nucleotides: TGTGCCATCCGAGGCCCGATGGACGGGCCCCAGCATTTT.

V is TRBV6-1 and J is TRBJ1-6, with D unclear. The germline V gene encodes CDR1 MNHNS and CDR2 SASEGT. V lost 6 bases to trimming and J lost 8 bases, with 11 bases between them. The CDR3 length is 13 residues. The CDR3 protein is CASRVAEDSPLHF. CDR3 bases: TGTGCCAGCAGAGTTGCAGAAGATTCACCCCTCCACTTT.

The rearrangement links TRBV10-2 to TRBJ2-3; TRBD2 agrees at 8 bases. V lost 8 bases, J lost 2 bases, and 6 bases stayed unmatched. Germline V gene data show CDR1 as WSHSY and CDR2 as SAAADI. The CDR3 loop spans 14 amino acids. The CDR3 DNA follows: TGCGCCAGCTGCCCGGGGGGGCACACAGATACGCAGTATTTT. It yields the protein CASCPGGHTDTQYF.

The chain couples TRBV5-1 to TRBJ1-1; D gene unclear. V lost 0 bases, J lost 2 bases, and 8 bases lay in between. Germline V lookup: CDR1 SGHRS, CDR2 YFSETQ. The CDR3 covers 14 residues. The CDR3 here is CASSLVGENTEAFF. In DNA form, the CDR3 reads TGCGCCAGCAGCTTGGTTGGGGAAAACACTGAAGCTTTCTTT.

V gene TRBV23-1 combines with J gene TRBJ1-2, with D possibly being TRBD1 (6 bases). TRBV23-1 carries the ORF label, with uncertain function. Trimming removed 4 bases at V and 4 bases at J, with 16 bases between. This CDR3 has 15 amino acids. CDR3 coding DNA: TGCGCCAGCAGTCTGATACAGGGCGTAGGCTATGGCTACACCTTC. This sequence encodes CASSLIQGVGYGYTF.

The V and J genes are TRBV7-2 and TRBJ2-2, with unresolved D. Germline-derived CDR1 and CDR2 are SGHTA and FQGNSA. The CDR3 spans 16 residues. V was clipped by 3 bases and J by 1 base, with 12 bases between them. DNA for the CDR3: TGTGCCAGCAGCTTTTTAGGGTCGAGGAACACCGGGGAGCTGTTTTTT. Encoded protein: CASSFLGSRNTGELFF.

This clone has only one observation. As DNA, the CDR3 is TGCGCCAGCAGCTTGGCGGACAGGGGATCCATGGACGGGGATGGCTACACCTTC. Residues: CASSLADRGSMDGDGYTF. The rearrangement links TRBV5-1 to TRBJ1-2; 9 nucleotides match TRBD1. This CDR3 has 18 amino acids. Germline V lookup: CDR1 SGHRS, CDR2 YFSETQ. V dropped 0 bases and J dropped 6; count of bases not matched to a gene: 15. The full variable domain, with the rest looked up from reference TRBV5-1 and TRBJ1-2, is KAGVTQTPRYLIKTRGQQVTLSCSPISGHRSVSWYQQTPGQGLQFLFEYFSETQRNKGNFPGRFSGRQFSNSRSEMNVSTLELGDSALYLCASSLADRGSMDGDGYTFGSGTRLTVV.

This clone was recorded a few times. This rearrangement joins TRBV11-1 to TRBJ2-1, with D perhaps TRBD1 (5 bases). Germline V gives CDR1 SGHAT, CDR2 FQDESV (reference sequence). The V gene lost 5 bases and the J gene lost 5 bases, with 10 bases spanning the gap. The CDR3 contains 13 residues. This CDR3 is CASSGAPDNEQFF. As DNA, the CDR3 is TGTGCCAGCAGCGGGGCTCCAGACAATGAGCAGTTCTTC. Full variable domain (rest looked up from reference TRBV11-1 and TRBJ2-1): EAEVAQSPRYKITEKSQAVAFWCDPISGHATLYWYRQILGQGPELLVQFQDESVVDDSQLPKDRFSAERLKGVDSTLKIQPAELGDSAMYLCASSGAPDNEQFFGPGTRLTVL.

The rearrangement joins TRBV29-1 to TRBJ2-7, with TRBD2 matching 15 bases. Germline V gene data show CDR1 as SQVTM and CDR2 as ANQGSEA. The CDR3 is made up of 15 amino acids. Losses at the gene ends were 4 bases for V and 6 bases for J; bases not matched to a gene: 7. The CDR3 bases are TGCAGCGTTGGTGGGACTAGCGGGGGGTCTTCCGAGCAGTACTTC. This sequence encodes CSVGGTSGGSSEQYF.

V is TRBV25-1 and J is TRBJ1-5; TRBD1 matches 9 bases. Germline values: CDR1 MGHDK, CDR2 SYGVNS. The CDR3 covers 14 residues. Trimming at V came to 5 bases and at J to 4 bases, leaving 3 bases not matched to a gene. The CDR3 nucleotides are TGTGCCAGCAGTCCCGGACAGGGGAATCAGCCCCAGCATTTT. This sequence encodes CASSPGQGNQPQHF.

The rearrangement uses TRBV30 and TRBJ2-1; 12 nucleotides match TRBD2. Germline values: CDR1 GTSNPN, CDR2 SVGIG (reference sequence). J gave up 6 bases and V 5 bases, and 5 bases lay outside the gene matches. This CDR3 comprises 14 residues. The CDR3 sequence: CAWSSSGGGNEQFF. The DNA for the CDR3 is TGTGCCTGGTCCTCTAGCGGGGGGGGCAATGAGCAGTTCTTC.